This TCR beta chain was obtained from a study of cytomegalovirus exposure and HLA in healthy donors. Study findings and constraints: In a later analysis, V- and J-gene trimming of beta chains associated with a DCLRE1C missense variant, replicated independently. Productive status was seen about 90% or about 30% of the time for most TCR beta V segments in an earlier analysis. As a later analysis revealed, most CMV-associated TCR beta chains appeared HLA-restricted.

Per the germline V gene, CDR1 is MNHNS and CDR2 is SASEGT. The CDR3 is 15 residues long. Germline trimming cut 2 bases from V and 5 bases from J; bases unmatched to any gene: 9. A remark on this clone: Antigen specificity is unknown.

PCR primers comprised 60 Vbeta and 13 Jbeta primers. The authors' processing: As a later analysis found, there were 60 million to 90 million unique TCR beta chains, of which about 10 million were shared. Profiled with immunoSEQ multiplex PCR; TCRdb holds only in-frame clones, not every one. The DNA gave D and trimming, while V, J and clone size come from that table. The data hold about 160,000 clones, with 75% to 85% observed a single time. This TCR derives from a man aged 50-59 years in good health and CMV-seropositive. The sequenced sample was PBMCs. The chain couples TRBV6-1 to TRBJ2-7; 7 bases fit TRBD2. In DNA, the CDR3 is TGTGCCAGCAGTGAATATGGGGGAGGGCCCGACGAGCAGTACTTC. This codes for CASSEYGGGPDEQYF.